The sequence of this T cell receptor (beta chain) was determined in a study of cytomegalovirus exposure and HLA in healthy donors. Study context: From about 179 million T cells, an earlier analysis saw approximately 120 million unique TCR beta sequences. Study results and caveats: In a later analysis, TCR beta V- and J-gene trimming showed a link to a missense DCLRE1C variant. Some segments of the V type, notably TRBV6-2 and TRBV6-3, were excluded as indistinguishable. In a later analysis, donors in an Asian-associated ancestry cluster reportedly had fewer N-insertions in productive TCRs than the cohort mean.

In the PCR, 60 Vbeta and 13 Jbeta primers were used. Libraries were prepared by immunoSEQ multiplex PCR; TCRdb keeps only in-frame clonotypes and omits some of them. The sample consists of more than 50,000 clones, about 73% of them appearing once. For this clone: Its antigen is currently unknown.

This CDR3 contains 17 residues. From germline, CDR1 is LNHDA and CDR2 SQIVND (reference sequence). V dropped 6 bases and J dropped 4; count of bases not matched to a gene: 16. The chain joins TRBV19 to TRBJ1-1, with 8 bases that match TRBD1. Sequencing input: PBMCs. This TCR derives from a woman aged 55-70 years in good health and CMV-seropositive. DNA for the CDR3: TGTGCCAGTAGAGACAGGGGATCGTCTTCGGGACGCACTGAAGCTTTCTTT. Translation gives CASRDRGSSSGRTEAFF.